One T cell receptor (beta chain) is described in this entry. Repertoires were generated with immunoSEQ multiplex PCR, while TCRdb's copy carries only in-frame clones and drops some. The table includes tens of thousands of clones, approximately 85% detected once. This sample is part of a study of blood T cell repertoires in COVID-19. At the level of the study: Sites in the United States, Italy and Spain provided acute and convalescent COVID-19 samples.

V was pared by 0 bases and J by 3 bases, with 6 bases between. The CDR3 totals 13 residues. The germline CDR1 and CDR2 sequences are MGHRA and YSYEKL. Specimen: peripheral blood. The origin of this receptor is an elderly man with acute or convalescent COVID-19. This sequence joins TRBV4-1 and TRBJ2-7; D might be TRBD1 (5 bases). In nucleotides, the CDR3 is TGCGCCAGCAGCCAAGATAGGGGCTACGAGCAGTACTTC. This codes for CASSQDRGYEQYF.